The subject of this entry is one TCR beta chain. This clonotype was recorded at least ten times. It lacks a known antigen. No base quality information exists; no much larger clone differs at one position. To synthesize cDNA, template-switch 5'RACE was performed with a primer carrying a 10-nucleotide random unique molecular identifier so that each TCR transcript was tagged. Every sequencing run covered 15-18 subjects and yielded more than 160 million TCR-beta sequences. Total RNA was extracted with the RNeasy kit. TCR-beta VDJ regions were amplified with primers for the TCR constant region and the 5'RACE anchor, using the KAPA Real-time Library Amplification kit. Sample indexes and Illumina adaptors were added in a first PCR, and a second PCR then increased library yield. After Ampure bead purification, the TCR product of roughly 650 bp was size-selected on a 2% E-gel SizeSelection system. Library quality was checked on a Bioanalyzer, concentration was measured with Qubit, and libraries were quantified with the Kapa Library Quantification kit before pooling. Libraries were sequenced paired-end 2 x 150 bp on an Illumina HiSeq 2500. To increase sequence diversity, roughly 24-30% phiX was spiked into each library pool. The study's own analysis went as follows. The quality-filtered reads were processed with the UMI-based MiGEC pipeline, whose error correction step removed more than 85% of the raw TCR sequences. IMGT germline references were used for alignment of VDJ genes, and clonotypes were defined by a unique CDR3 amino acid sequence together with V-J genes. VDJtools evaluated clonal expansion, Shannon diversity and CDR3 relatedness (CalcPairwiseDistances, ClusterSamples); CLCbio workbench built phylogenetic trees. Clones with at least 8 unique UMIs were defined as expanded, with this threshold being based on coefficient-of-variation modelling across technical triplicates. TCRdb reprocessing: public reads trimmed at Q25 with fastp, clones called with MiXCR, in-frame beta chains kept. Every distinct CDR3 protein forms one entry, paired with its most common genes and DNA. The V and J calls and clone size come from TCRdb's table, not from the authors' own analysis. Present in this sample are about 48,000 distinct CDR3 sequences, about 9.3% of which were seen just once. Approximately 22% of the sample is taken by the ten largest.

This entry belongs to a study of neurological immune-mediated disorders (dated by TCRdb to about 2019). Some background on the complete study: Using UMI-based sequencing, the study compared peripheral blood TCR-beta repertoires from patients with HTLV-I-associated myelopathy (HAM/TSP), patients with multiple sclerosis, and healthy controls. The 100 to 110 TCR-beta libraries covered PBMC samples along with longitudinal samples, technical triplicates, and paired sorted CD4+ and CD8+ T-cell subsets. The cohort was made up of approximately 69 subjects, consisting of around 14 HAM/TSP patients, some 34 multiple sclerosis patients and around 20 healthy controls.

Unsorted PBMC libraries were generated from 2 million PBMCs stored in RNAlater at -80 °C until RNA extraction. PBMCs were separated from peripheral blood using Ficoll-Hypaque density gradient centrifugation and then cryopreserved in liquid nitrogen. On the study overall, not on this receptor specifically: The highest TCR clonal expansion was observed in HAM/TSP patients, whereas the lowest was observed in MS patients, even when compared with healthy controls. Across subjects, expanded clones never shared an identical CDR3 amino acid sequence, which suggests that the TCR-beta repertoires in every group were private.

This TCR was sampled from a woman aged 35 to 49 with HTLV-1-associated myelopathy (HAM/TSP). Material for sequencing was PBMCs.

The sequenced DNA: TGTGCCAGCAGTTTAGGACAGGTGAACACTGAAGCTTTCTTT. This translates into CASSLGQVNTEAFF. The sequence is built from TRBV27 and TRBJ1-1, and 7 junction bases match TRBD1. CDR1 MNHEY and CDR2 SMNVEV are derived from the germline V gene (reference sequence). V is pruned by 2 bases and J by 0 bases, leaving 0 bases of the junction without a gene match. The CDR3 has 14 amino acids, counting the end cysteine and phenylalanine. Of all the DNA, just the CDR3 is kept, 42 bases in frame from base 1.